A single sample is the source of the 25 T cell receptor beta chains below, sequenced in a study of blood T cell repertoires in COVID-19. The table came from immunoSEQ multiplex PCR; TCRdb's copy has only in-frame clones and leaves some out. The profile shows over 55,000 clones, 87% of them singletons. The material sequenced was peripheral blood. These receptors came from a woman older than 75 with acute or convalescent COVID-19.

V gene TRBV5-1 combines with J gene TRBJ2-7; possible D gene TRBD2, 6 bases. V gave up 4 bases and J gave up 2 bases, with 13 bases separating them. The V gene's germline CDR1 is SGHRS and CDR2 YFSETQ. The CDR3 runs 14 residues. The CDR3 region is CASSDTGGAYEQYF. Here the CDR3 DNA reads TGCGCCAGCAGCGATACCGGGGGAGCCTACGAGCAGTACTTC.

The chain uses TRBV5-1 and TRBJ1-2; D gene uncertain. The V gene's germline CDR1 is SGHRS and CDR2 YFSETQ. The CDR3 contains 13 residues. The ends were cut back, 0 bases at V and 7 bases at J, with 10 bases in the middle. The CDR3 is CASSLDPGTGYTF. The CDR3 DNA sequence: TGCGCCAGCAGCTTGGACCCCGGTACTGGCTACACCTTC.

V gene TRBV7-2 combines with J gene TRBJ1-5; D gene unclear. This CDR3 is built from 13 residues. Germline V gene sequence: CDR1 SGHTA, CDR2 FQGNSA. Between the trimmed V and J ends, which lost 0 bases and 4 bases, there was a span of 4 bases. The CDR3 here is CASSLAANQPQHF. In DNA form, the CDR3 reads TGTGCCAGCAGCTTAGCGGCTAATCAGCCCCAGCATTTT.

CDR3 bases: TGCGCCAGCAGCTTGACGGGACTACTAAACACCGGGGAGCTGTTTTTT. This sequence encodes CASSLTGLLNTGELFF. This chain links TRBV5-1 with TRBJ2-2; TRBD2 agrees at 7 bases. After removal of 1 base from V and 2 bases from J, the junction contained 5 bases not matched to a gene. This CDR3 spans 16 amino acids. Per germline, CDR1 SGHRS and CDR2 YFSETQ.

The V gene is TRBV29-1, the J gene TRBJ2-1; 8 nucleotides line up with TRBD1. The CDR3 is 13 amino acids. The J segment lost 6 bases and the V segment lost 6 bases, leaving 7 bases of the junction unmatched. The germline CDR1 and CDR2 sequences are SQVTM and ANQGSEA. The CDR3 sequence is CSVQPRGLNEQFF. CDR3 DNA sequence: TGCAGCGTCCAACCCAGGGGGCTCAATGAGCAGTTCTTC.

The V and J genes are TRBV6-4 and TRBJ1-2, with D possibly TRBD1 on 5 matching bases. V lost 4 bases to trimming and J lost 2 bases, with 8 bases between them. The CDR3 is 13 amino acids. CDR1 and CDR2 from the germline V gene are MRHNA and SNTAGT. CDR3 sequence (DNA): TGTGCCAGCAGTGCCGCAGGGAACTATGGCTACACCTTC. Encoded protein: CASSAAGNYGYTF.

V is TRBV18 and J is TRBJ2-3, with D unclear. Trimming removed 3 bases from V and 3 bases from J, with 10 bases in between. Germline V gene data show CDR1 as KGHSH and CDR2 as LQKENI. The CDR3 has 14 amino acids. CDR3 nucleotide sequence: TGTGCCAGCTCACCTCTCGTCGGGACAGATACGCAGTATTTT. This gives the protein CASSPLVGTDTQYF. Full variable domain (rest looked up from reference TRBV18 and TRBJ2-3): NAGVMQNPRHLVRRRGQEARLRCSPMKGHSHVYWYRQLPEEGLKFMVYLQKENIIDESGMPKERFSAEFPKEGPSILRIQQVVRGDSAAYFCASSPLVGTDTQYFGPGTRLTVL.

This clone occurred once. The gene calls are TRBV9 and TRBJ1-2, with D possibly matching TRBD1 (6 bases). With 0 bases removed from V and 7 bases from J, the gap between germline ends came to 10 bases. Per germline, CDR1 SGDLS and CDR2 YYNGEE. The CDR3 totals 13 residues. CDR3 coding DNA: TGTGCCAGCAGCGTAGCCCGGGGGGCTGGCTACACCTTC. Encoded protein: CASSVARGAGYTF.

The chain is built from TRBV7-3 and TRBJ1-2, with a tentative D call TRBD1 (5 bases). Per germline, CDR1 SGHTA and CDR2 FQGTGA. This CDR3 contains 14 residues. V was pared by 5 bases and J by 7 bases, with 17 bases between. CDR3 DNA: TGTGCCAGCAGCGCAGGCTTAGGGGAAGGTGGCTACACCTTC. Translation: CASSAGLGEGGYTF.

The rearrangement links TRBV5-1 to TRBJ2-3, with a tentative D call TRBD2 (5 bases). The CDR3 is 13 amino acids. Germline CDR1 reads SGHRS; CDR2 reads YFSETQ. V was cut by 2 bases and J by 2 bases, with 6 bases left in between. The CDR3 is CASSFRDTDTQYF. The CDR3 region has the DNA TGCGCCAGCAGCTTCCGGGACACAGATACGCAGTATTTT.

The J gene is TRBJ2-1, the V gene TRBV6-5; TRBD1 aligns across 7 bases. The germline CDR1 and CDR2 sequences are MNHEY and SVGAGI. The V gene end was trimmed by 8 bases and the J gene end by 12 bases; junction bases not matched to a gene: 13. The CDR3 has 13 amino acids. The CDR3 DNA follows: TGTGCCAGCCGGGGACAGTACAATCTGGGGCAGTTCTTC. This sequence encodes CASRGQYNLGQFF.

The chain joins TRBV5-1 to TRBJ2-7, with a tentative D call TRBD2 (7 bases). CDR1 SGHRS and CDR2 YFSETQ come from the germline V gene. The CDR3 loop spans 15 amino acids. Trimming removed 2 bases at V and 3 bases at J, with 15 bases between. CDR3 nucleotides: TGCGCCAGCAGCTTACAGGGAGGGGTGGTCTACGAGCAGTACTTC. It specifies CASSLQGGVVYEQYF.

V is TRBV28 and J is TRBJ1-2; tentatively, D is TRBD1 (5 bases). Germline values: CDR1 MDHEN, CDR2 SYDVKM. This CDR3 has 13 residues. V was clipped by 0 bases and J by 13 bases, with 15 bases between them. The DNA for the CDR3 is TGTGCCAGCAGTTTATGGATGGGGGAGGCCTTCACCTTC. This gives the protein CASSLWMGEAFTF.

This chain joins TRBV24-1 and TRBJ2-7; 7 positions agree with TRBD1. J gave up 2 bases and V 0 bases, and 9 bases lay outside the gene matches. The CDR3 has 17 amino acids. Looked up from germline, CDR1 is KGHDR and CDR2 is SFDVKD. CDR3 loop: CATSDLVTGDCTYEQYF. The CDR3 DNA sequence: TGTGCCACCAGTGATTTGGTCACAGGGGATTGTACCTACGAGCAGTACTTC.

The CDR3 DNA reads as TGCGCCAGCAGCGACGTACCGGGACAGGGGGCCAAGACCTTC. Translating gives CASSDVPGQGAKTF. This sequence joins TRBV5-1 and TRBJ1-2, with 12 bases matching TRBD1. Germline CDR1 SGHRS, CDR2 YFSETQ. There are 14 residues in the CDR3. The trim removed 4 bases at V and 14 bases at J, leaving 12 bases unmatched.

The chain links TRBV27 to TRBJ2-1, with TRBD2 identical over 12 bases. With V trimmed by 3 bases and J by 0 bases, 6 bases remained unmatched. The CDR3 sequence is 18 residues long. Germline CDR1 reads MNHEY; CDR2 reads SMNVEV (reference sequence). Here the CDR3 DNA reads TGTGCCAGCAGTTTCCTCGGACTAGCGGGGCCCTCCTACAATGAGCAGTTCTTC. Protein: CASSFLGLAGPSYNEQFF.

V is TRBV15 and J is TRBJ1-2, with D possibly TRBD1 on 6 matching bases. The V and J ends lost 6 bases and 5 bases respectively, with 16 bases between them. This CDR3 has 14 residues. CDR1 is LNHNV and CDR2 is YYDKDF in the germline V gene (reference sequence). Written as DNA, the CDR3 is TGTGCCACCAGGGCAGGGGACGCGGCTTATGGCTACACCTTC. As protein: CATRAGDAAYGYTF.

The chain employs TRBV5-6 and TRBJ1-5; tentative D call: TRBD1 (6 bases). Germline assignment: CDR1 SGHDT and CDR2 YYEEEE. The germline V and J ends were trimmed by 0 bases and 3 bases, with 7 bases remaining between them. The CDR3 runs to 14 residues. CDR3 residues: CASSLGTVNQPQHF. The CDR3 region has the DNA TGTGCCAGCAGCTTGGGGACAGTCAATCAGCCCCAGCATTTT.

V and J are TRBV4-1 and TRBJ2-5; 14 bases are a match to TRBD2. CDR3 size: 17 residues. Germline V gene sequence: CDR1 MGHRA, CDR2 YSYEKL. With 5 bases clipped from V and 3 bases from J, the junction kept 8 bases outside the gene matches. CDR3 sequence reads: CASSGGPGLAGEETQYF. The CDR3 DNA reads TGCGCCAGCAGCGGGGGGCCGGGACTAGCGGGAGAAGAGACCCAGTACTTC.

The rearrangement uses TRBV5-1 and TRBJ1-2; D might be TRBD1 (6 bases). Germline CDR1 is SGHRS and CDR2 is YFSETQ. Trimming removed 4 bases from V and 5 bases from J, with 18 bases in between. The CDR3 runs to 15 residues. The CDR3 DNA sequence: TGCGCCAGCAGCGGATCCGGACAGCTTCCGTATGGCTACACCTTC. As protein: CASSGSGQLPYGYTF.

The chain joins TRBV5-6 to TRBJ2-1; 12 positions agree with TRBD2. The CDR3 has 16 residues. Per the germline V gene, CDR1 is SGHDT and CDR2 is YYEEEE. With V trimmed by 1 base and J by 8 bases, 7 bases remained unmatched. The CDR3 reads CASSLWASGGADEQFF. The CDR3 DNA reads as TGTGCCAGCAGCTTGTGGGCTAGCGGGGGGGCTGATGAGCAGTTCTTC. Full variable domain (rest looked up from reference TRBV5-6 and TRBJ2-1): DAGVTQSPTHLIKTRGQQVTLRCSPKSGHDTVSWYQQALGQGPQFIFQYYEEEERQRGNFPDRFSGHQFPNYSSELNVNALLLGDSALYLCASSLWASGGADEQFFGPGTRLTVL.

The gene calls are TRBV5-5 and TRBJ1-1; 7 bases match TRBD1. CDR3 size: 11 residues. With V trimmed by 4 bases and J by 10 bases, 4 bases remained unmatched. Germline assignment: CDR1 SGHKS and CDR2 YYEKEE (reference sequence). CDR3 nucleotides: TGTGCCAGCAGCGTAGCAGGGGGAGCTTTCTTT. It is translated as CASSVAGGAFF. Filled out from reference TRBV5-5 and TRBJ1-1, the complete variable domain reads DAGVTQSPTHLIKTRGQQVTLRCSPISGHKSVSWYQQVLGQGPQFIFQYYEKEERGRGNFPDRFSARQFPNYSSELNVNALLLGDSALYLCASSVAGGAFFGQGTRLTVV.

The CDR3 region has the DNA TGTGCCTGGACGCAGGGCCACGGTCAGCCCCAGCATTTT. As protein: CAWTQGHGQPQHF. The rearrangement joins TRBV30 to TRBJ1-5; D perhaps matches TRBD1 (5 bases). V gave up 4 bases and J gave up 6 bases, with 13 bases separating them. The CDR3 is 13 amino acids. The V gene's germline CDR1 is GTSNPN and CDR2 SVGIG (reference sequence).

CDR3 protein: CASTPGWGGHYEQYF. The CDR3 nucleotides read TGTGCCAGCACCCCAGGGTGGGGTGGCCACTACGAGCAGTACTTC. The chain employs TRBV6-6 and TRBJ2-7, with D perhaps matching TRBD1 (5 bases). Germline V gene sequence: CDR1 MNHNY, CDR2 SVGAGI (reference sequence). CDR3 length equals 15 residues. V lost 7 bases and J 3 bases, leaving 19 bases between the germline ends.

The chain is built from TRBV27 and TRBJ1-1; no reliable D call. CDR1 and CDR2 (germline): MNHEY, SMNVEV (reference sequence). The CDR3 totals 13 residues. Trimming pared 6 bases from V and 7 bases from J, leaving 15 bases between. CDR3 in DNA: TGTGCCAGCAGCCTCAACAGAGAAAGTGAAGCTTTCTTT. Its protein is CASSLNRESEAFF.